What follows describes a single T cell receptor (beta chain). Antigen: not known. The source of the sample is a study of CD8 T cells in ankylosing spondylitis. The study, taken as a whole, reports: Both synovial fluid and blood in reactive arthritis had previously been reported to carry some motif variants. Significant enrichment of disease-linked clones was reportedly seen in matched ankylosing spondylitis synovial fluid. Clones linked to disease, bearing a CD8+ phenotype, were relatively rare in peripheral blood.

Preparation of TCR beta libraries was done by quantitative 5'-RACE with molecular barcodes. TCRdb reprocessed the 5' RACE reads with MiXCR, giving one entry per CDR3 protein. The data show 350,000 or so distinct CDR3 sequences, around a tenth seen once. Trimming stripped 5 bases from V and 5 bases from J, with 18 bases between. CDR3 length: 15 amino acids. CDR1 MDHEN and CDR2 SYDVKM come from the germline V gene. This TCR was recovered from a female donor with ankylosing spondylitis or in good health (not recorded which). Sequenced material: blood, either unsorted or a sorted T cell fraction (not recorded which). The chain has TRBV28 and TRBJ1-2, with D possibly TRBD1 on 5 matching bases. The CDR3 sequence: CASSEPGIGGYGYTF. The CDR3 nucleotides are TGTGCCAGCAGTGAACCGGGGATTGGGGGTTATGGCTACACCTTC.